A selection of T cell receptor beta chains follows, all from one sample in a study of T cell responses to AZD1222 COVID-19 vaccine. The repertoire was sequenced with immunoSEQ multiplex PCR; TCRdb's copy has only in-frame clones and lacks some. Of tens of thousands of clones in the sample, roughly nine tenths were seen once. The input for sequencing was peripheral blood, taken 28 days after the second AZD1222 dose. Receptor source: an adult who received the AZD1222 COVID-19 vaccine. Both conserved end residues are part of each CDR3. The D gene is left open where the match is weak. Clone size appears in some rows only: once, few, many, or a class for an expanded clone.

>few|TRBJ1-6|TRBD1|TRBV4-1
CASSHNYGTEADPSYNSPLHF
TGCGCCAGCAGCCACAATTACGGGACAGAAGCGGATCCCTCCTATAATTCACCCCTCCACTTT
>-|TRBJ2-2|-|TRBV6-4
CASSDRLTGRLSNTGELFF
TGTGCCAGCAGTGACCGCTTAACGGGGCGCCTTTCGAACACCGGGGAGCTGTTTTTT
>-|TRBJ2-5|-|TRBV24-1
CATSGRGRGDQETQYF
TGTGCCACCAGTGGCCGGGGTAGGGGGGATCAAGAGACCCAGTACTTC
>-|TRBJ2-3|TRBD2|TRBV7-8
CASSLVAGGNTDTQYF
TGTGCCAGCAGCTTAGTGGCGGGGGGGAACACAGATACGCAGTATTTT
>-|TRBJ2-6|-|TRBV3-1/TRBV3-2
CASSQGGSGANVLTF
TGTGCCAGCAGCCAAGGAGGCTCTGGGGCCAACGTCCTGACTTTC
>-|TRBJ2-1|-|TRBV9
CASSESGTSMDEQFF
TGTGCCAGCAGCGAATCCGGGACTTCAATGGATGAGCAGTTCTTC
>-|TRBJ1-5|-|TRBV6-5
CASQPGTPNQPQHF
TGTGCCAGCCAGCCCGGGACACCAAATCAGCCCCAGCATTTT
>-|TRBJ1-2|TRBD1|TRBV19
CASSKQGVDYGYTF
TGTGCCAGTAGTAAACAGGGGGTCGACTATGGCTACACCTTC
>-|TRBJ2-7|-|TRBV5-1
CASSRDSYEQYF
TGCGCCAGCAGCCGAGACAGCTACGAGCAGTACTTC
>-|TRBJ2-3|TRBD1|TRBV5-1
CASSSRGLMGTDTQYF
TGCGCCAGCAGCAGCAGGGGGCTGATGGGCACAGATACGCAGTATTTT
>-|TRBJ1-1|-|TRBV6-5
CASRDRMTEAFF
TGTGCCAGCAGGGACAGAATGACTGAAGCTTTCTTT
>-|TRBJ2-1|-|TRBV6-5
CASSYRALGNNEQFF
TGTGCCAGCAGTTACCGGGCACTGGGGAATAATGAGCAGTTCTTC
>few|TRBJ1-1|TRBD1|TRBV9
CASSTTGDYTEAFF
TGTGCCAGCAGCACGACAGGGGATTACACTGAAGCTTTCTTT
>-|TRBJ1-1|-|TRBV19
CASSIQGGTEAFF
TGTGCCAGTAGTATCCAGGGAGGCACTGAAGCTTTCTTT